This T cell receptor beta chain was obtained from a study of shared clonotypes between healthy human individuals. This clone was seen only a few times. Its specificity is not known. Study outcomes and limitations: Researchers found naive subsets generally carried larger estimated richness than memory subsets.

TCRdb's table, derived via immunoSEQ multiplex PCR, lists solely in-frame clones and lacks some. The sample lists a few million clones, 92% seen once, with approximately 0.4% in the top ten. The CDR3 contains 14 residues. CDR1 is SNHLY, CDR2 FYNNEI, per germline. V was cut by 1 base and J by 5 bases, with 11 bases left in between. This chain links TRBV2 with TRBJ1-1, with D unclear. Sequenced material: naive CD4+ T cells from PBMCs. The sample's subset: CD45RA+ positively selected. This clonotype was sampled from a man younger than 30 in good health. Some clones in this sample may be carry-over from other donors' samples. The CDR3 sequence is CASSEGGYETEAFF. Here the CDR3 DNA reads TGTGCCAGCAGTGAAGGGGGTTACGAGACTGAAGCTTTCTTT.